Listed below are T cell receptor beta chains from one sample, sequenced in a study of cytomegalovirus exposure and HLA in healthy donors. Generated by immunoSEQ multiplex PCR, the TCRdb table keeps only in-frame clones and is missing some. The data show fewer than 350,000 clones, approximately 87% seen once. Sequenced: PBMCs. The receptors shown here come from a woman aged 18-29 years in good health and CMV-seronegative. CDR3s include the opening cysteine and the closing phenylalanine or tryptophan. The D gene is left open where the match is weak. Rows give clone size only sometimes, using once, few, many, or a class for an expanded clone.

j_gene: TRBJ1-4; d_gene: TRBD1; v_gene: TRBV15; abundance: NA; len: 19; CDR3aa: CATSRVPNRDRGTNEKLFF; CDR3nt: TGTGCCACCAGCAGAGTCCCTAACCGGGACAGGGGCACTAATGAAAAACTGTTTTTT
j_gene: TRBJ1-1; d_gene: NA; v_gene: TRBV28; abundance: once; len: 15; CDR3aa: CASSLDYRVNTEAFF; CDR3nt: TGTGCCAGCAGTTTGGATTACAGGGTGAACACTGAAGCTTTCTTT
j_gene: TRBJ1-1; d_gene: NA; v_gene: TRBV5-4; abundance: NA; len: 12; CDR3aa: CASSLAIGEAFF; CDR3nt: TGTGCCAGCAGCTTGGCCATCGGTGAAGCTTTCTTT
j_gene: TRBJ2-5; d_gene: TRBD2; v_gene: TRBV30; abundance: once; len: 14; CDR3aa: CAWKESGRLKTQYF; CDR3nt: TGTGCCTGGAAGGAGAGCGGGAGGTTGAAGACCCAGTACTTC
j_gene: TRBJ1-2; d_gene: NA; v_gene: TRBV28; abundance: NA; len: 12; CDR3aa: CASSLGGRGYTF; CDR3nt: TGTGCCAGCAGTTTAGGGGGCAGGGGCTACACCTTC
j_gene: TRBJ2-3; d_gene: TRBD2; v_gene: TRBV28; abundance: NA; len: 20; CDR3aa: CASSSDFDASGRASADTQYF; CDR3nt: TGTGCCAGCAGTTCCGATTTTGATGCTAGCGGGAGGGCTTCCGCAGATACGCAGTATTTT
j_gene: TRBJ2-1; d_gene: TRBD2; v_gene: TRBV29-1; abundance: NA; len: 13; CDR3aa: CSVGGLANNEQFF; CDR3nt: TGCAGCGTTGGGGGACTAGCAAACAATGAGCAGTTCTTC
j_gene: TRBJ1-5; d_gene: TRBD1; v_gene: TRBV19; abundance: NA; len: 14; CDR3aa: CASSGQGGNQPQHF; CDR3nt: TGTGCCAGTAGCGGACAGGGCGGCAATCAGCCCCAGCATTTT
j_gene: TRBJ2-7; d_gene: TRBD2; v_gene: TRBV28; abundance: NA; len: 19; CDR3aa: CASSPPPGTSGSSRGGWDF; CDR3nt: TGTGCCAGCAGTCCCCCCCCCGGGACTAGCGGGAGCAGCAGAGGGGGTTGGGACTTC
j_gene: TRBJ2-2; d_gene: TRBD2; v_gene: TRBV11-3; abundance: once; len: 15; CDR3aa: CASSFAAGGAGELFF; CDR3nt: TGTGCCAGCAGCTTTGCGGCGGGGGGGGCCGGGGAGCTGTTTTTT
j_gene: TRBJ2-7; d_gene: TRBD1; v_gene: TRBV5-1; abundance: NA; len: 14; CDR3aa: CASESGTGSYEQYF; CDR3nt: TGCGCCAGTGAGTCCGGGACAGGGTCCTACGAGCAGTACTTC
j_gene: TRBJ2-1; d_gene: NA; v_gene: TRBV27; abundance: NA; len: 15; CDR3aa: CASSFLIRSPDEQFF; CDR3nt: TGTGCCAGCAGTTTCCTCATTAGAAGTCCCGATGAGCAGTTCTTC
j_gene: TRBJ2-2; d_gene: NA; v_gene: TRBV21-1; abundance: NA; len: 15; CDR3aa: CASSFRTGVTGELFF; CDR3nt: TGTGCCAGCAGCTTTCGGACAGGGGTAACCGGGGAGCTGTTTTTT
j_gene: TRBJ1-2; d_gene: NA; v_gene: TRBV5-4; abundance: few; len: 13; CDR3aa: CASSSPGMEGYTF; CDR3nt: TGTGCCAGCAGCTCCCCCGGGATGGAGGGCTACACCTTC
j_gene: TRBJ1-4; d_gene: NA; v_gene: TRBV28; abundance: NA; len: 15; CDR3aa: CASSPRGAINEKLFF; CDR3nt: TGTGCCAGCAGTCCCCGGGGAGCGATTAATGAAAAACTGTTTTTT
j_gene: TRBJ2-2; d_gene: NA; v_gene: TRBV2; abundance: NA; len: 14; CDR3aa: CASSGQYDTGELFF; CDR3nt: TGTGCCAGCAGTGGACAGTACGACACCGGGGAGCTGTTTTTT
j_gene: TRBJ1-5; d_gene: NA; v_gene: TRBV28; abundance: NA; len: 15; CDR3aa: CASTAGTISNQPQHF; CDR3nt: TGTGCCAGCACCGCGGGAACCATTAGCAATCAGCCCCAGCATTTT
j_gene: TRBJ2-1; d_gene: TRBD2; v_gene: TRBV18; abundance: NA; len: 18; CDR3aa: CASSPGGSGTSVYNEQFF; CDR3nt: TGTGCCAGCTCACCCGGGGGTAGCGGGACGTCTGTCTACAATGAGCAGTTCTTC
j_gene: TRBJ1-1; d_gene: NA; v_gene: TRBV4-2; abundance: NA; len: 16; CDR3aa: CASSQGRGSLNTEAFF; CDR3nt: TGTGCCAGCAGCCAAGGCCGCGGGAGCCTGAACACTGAAGCTTTCTTT
j_gene: TRBJ1-4; d_gene: TRBD1; v_gene: TRBV10-3; abundance: NA; len: 15; CDR3aa: CAIGSEPGTGEKLFF; CDR3nt: TGTGCCATCGGATCGGAACCCGGGACAGGTGAAAAACTGTTTTTT
j_gene: TRBJ2-7; d_gene: TRBD1; v_gene: TRBV19; abundance: few; len: 12; CDR3aa: CASSHRGSEQYF; CDR3nt: TGTGCCAGTAGTCACAGGGGATCCGAGCAGTACTTC
j_gene: TRBJ2-4; d_gene: NA; v_gene: TRBV28; abundance: NA; len: 12; CDR3aa: CASTQGENIQYF; CDR3nt: TGTGCCAGCACCCAGGGTGAAAACATTCAGTACTTC
j_gene: TRBJ2-7; d_gene: NA; v_gene: TRBV5-4; abundance: once; len: 13; CDR3aa: CASSSSLFYEQYF; CDR3nt: TGTGCCAGCAGCTCGAGCCTGTTCTACGAGCAGTACTTC
j_gene: TRBJ2-7; d_gene: TRBD2; v_gene: TRBV5-3; abundance: NA; len: 20; CDR3aa: CARSLAVVHQREGRRYEQYF; CDR3nt: TGTGCCAGAAGCTTGGCAGTAGTCCATCAGCGGGAGGGCCGTAGGTACGAGCAGTACTTC
j_gene: TRBJ1-3; d_gene: NA; v_gene: TRBV11-3; abundance: NA; len: 15; CDR3aa: CASSLTGGSGNTIYF; CDR3nt: TGTGCCAGCAGCTTGACCGGGGGATCTGGAAACACCATATATTTT
j_gene: TRBJ1-1; d_gene: NA; v_gene: TRBV2; abundance: NA; len: 11; CDR3aa: CASSREAEAFF; CDR3nt: TGTGCCAGCAGCAGGGAGGCTGAAGCTTTCTTT
j_gene: TRBJ1-6; d_gene: NA; v_gene: TRBV5-1; abundance: NA; len: 16; CDR3aa: CASSLDRMRWNSPLHF; CDR3nt: TGCGCCAGCAGCTTGGACAGAATGCGATGGAATTCACCCCTCCACTTT
j_gene: TRBJ2-7; d_gene: TRBD1; v_gene: TRBV7-9; abundance: NA; len: 14; CDR3aa: CASADGTAVAEQYF; CDR3nt: TGTGCCAGTGCAGATGGGACAGCGGTCGCCGAGCAGTACTTC
j_gene: TRBJ1-3; d_gene: NA; v_gene: TRBV6-6; abundance: NA; len: 11; CDR3aa: CASSSTDTIYF; CDR3nt: TGTGCCAGCAGCTCCACTGACACCATATATTTT
j_gene: TRBJ2-3; d_gene: NA; v_gene: TRBV4-1; abundance: NA; len: 14; CDR3aa: CASSHPRGADTQYF; CDR3nt: TGCGCCAGCAGCCACCCAAGAGGAGCAGATACGCAGTATTTT
j_gene: TRBJ1-1; d_gene: NA; v_gene: TRBV30; abundance: few; len: 13; CDR3aa: CAWSRSGAGGTFF; CDR3nt: TGTGCCTGGAGTAGGTCAGGGGCTGGAGGAACTTTCTTT
j_gene: TRBJ2-7; d_gene: NA; v_gene: TRBV18; abundance: NA; len: 20; CDR3aa: CASSPYPPDPLRGSIYEQYF; CDR3nt: TGTGCCAGCTCACCCTACCCGCCAGATCCCCTTCGCGGCAGTATCTACGAGCAGTACTTC
j_gene: TRBJ1-1; d_gene: NA; v_gene: TRBV20-1; abundance: NA; len: 11; CDR3aa: CSYYFLKEAFF; CDR3nt: TGCAGTTACTATTTCCTTAAAGAAGCTTTCTTT
j_gene: TRBJ2-3; d_gene: NA; v_gene: TRBV4-1; abundance: NA; len: 14; CDR3aa: CASSQVASTDTQYF; CDR3nt: TGCGCCAGCAGCCAAGTGGCTAGCACAGATACGCAGTATTTT
j_gene: TRBJ2-7; d_gene: NA; v_gene: TRBV19; abundance: NA; len: 18; CDR3aa: CASSIDVVTSRLGYEQYF; CDR3nt: TGTGCCAGTAGTATAGACGTGGTGACTAGTCGACTGGGATACGAGCAGTACTTC
j_gene: TRBJ2-3; d_gene: NA; v_gene: TRBV18; abundance: NA; len: 18; CDR3aa: CASSPIENLVLTTDTQYF; CDR3nt: TGTGCCAGCTCACCAATAGAAAACCTCGTACTTACGACAGATACGCAGTATTTT
j_gene: TRBJ1-5; d_gene: NA; v_gene: TRBV27; abundance: NA; len: 15; CDR3aa: CASSLGQGNNQPQHF; CDR3nt: TGTGCCAGCAGTTTAGGTCAGGGAAACAATCAGCCCCAGCATTTT
j_gene: TRBJ1-1; d_gene: NA; v_gene: TRBV29-1; abundance: NA; len: 13; CDR3aa: CSVEGLLNTEAFF; CDR3nt: TGCAGCGTTGAGGGACTATTGAACACTGAAGCTTTCTTT
j_gene: TRBJ2-3; d_gene: TRBD2; v_gene: TRBV7-7; abundance: NA; len: 16; CDR3aa: CASSSGLAGVGMTQYF; CDR3nt: TGTGCTAGCAGCTCCGGACTAGCGGGCGTGGGGATGACGCAGTATTTT
j_gene: TRBJ2-7; d_gene: TRBD2; v_gene: TRBV6-5; abundance: few; len: 14; CDR3aa: CASSKAGVSYEQYF; CDR3nt: TGTGCCAGCAGCAAAGCGGGAGTCTCCTACGAGCAGTACTTC
j_gene: TRBJ2-3; d_gene: NA; v_gene: TRBV2; abundance: NA; len: 12; CDR3aa: CASRAEADTQYF; CDR3nt: TGTGCCAGCAGGGCAGAAGCAGATACGCAGTATTTT